Presented here are 6 T cell receptor beta chains from one specimen sequenced in a study of radiotherapy plus CTLA-4 blockade in lung cancer (dated by TCRdb to between 2018 and 2020). The library relied on the immunoSEQ multiplex PCR assay. Sourced from immuneACCESS, this table was stored by TCRdb with only in-frame sequences that have V and J called. A share of the clones is absent; for the studies checked, an unresolved V gene accounts for under half, and the remainder has no known explanation. Counted in this sample were 51,000 or so clones; about 72% of them appeared once. Around 10% of the sample rests with the top ten. Specimen: peripheral blood, collected from a patient treated with radiotherapy plus ipilimumab. These receptor sequences come from a human donor with non-small cell lung cancer who had stable disease on radiotherapy plus ipilimumab.

This clone was recorded only once. The J gene is TRBJ1-1, the V gene TRBV5-6; D unresolved. V lost 0 bases and J lost 0, with 9 bases in between. Looked up from germline, CDR1 is SGHDT and CDR2 is YYEEEE. This CDR3 comprises 15 residues. The CDR3 here is CASSLVTPMNTEAFF. The CDR3, as DNA: TGTGCCAGCAGCTTGGTGACACCGATGAACACTGAAGCTTTCTTT.

The chain has TRBV6-5 and TRBJ2-5; TRBD2 agrees at 11 bases. Germline V lookup: CDR1 MNHEY, CDR2 SVGAGI. This CDR3 is 16 amino acids long. Unmatched junction bases numbered 7, after V lost 2 bases and J lost 5 bases. The DNA for the CDR3 is TGTGCCAGCAGTTACGAAGTAGCGGGGGGGCCCGAGACCCAGTACTTC. Its translation: CASSYEVAGGPETQYF.

This chain links TRBV5-4 with TRBJ1-2; 9 bases are shared with TRBD1. There are 13 residues in the CDR3. Trimming at V came to 4 bases and at J to 8 bases, leaving 6 bases not matched to a gene. Germline V gene sequence: CDR1 SGHNT, CDR2 YYREEE (reference sequence). The CDR3 sequence is CASSLTGGLGYTF. The CDR3 nucleotides are TGTGCCAGCAGCCTAACAGGGGGCCTGGGCTACACCTTC.

This chain links TRBV5-5 with TRBJ1-2; 7 bases are a match to TRBD1. V lost 2 bases, J lost 3 bases, and 1 base stayed unmatched. The CDR3 has 13 residues. CDR1 is SGHKS and CDR2 is YYEKEE in the germline V gene (reference sequence). CDR3 region: CASSFGTDYGYTF. In DNA form, the CDR3 reads TGTGCCAGCAGCTTTGGGACAGACTATGGCTACACCTTC. Drawing the rest from reference TRBV5-5 and TRBJ1-2, the complete variable domain is DAGVTQSPTHLIKTRGQQVTLRCSPISGHKSVSWYQQVLGQGPQFIFQYYEKEERGRGNFPDRFSARQFPNYSSELNVNALLLGDSALYLCASSFGTDYGYTFGSGTRLTVV.

The chain recombines TRBV5-6 with TRBJ2-5; D may correspond to TRBD1 or TRBD2 (6 bases each). V was cut by 1 base and J by 1 base, with 17 bases left in between. This CDR3 region has 17 residues. CDR1 is SGHDT and CDR2 is YYEEEE in the germline V gene. The DNA for the CDR3 is TGTGCCAGCAGCTTGCCCCTTATGAGGGGGGCCCAAGAGACCCAGTACTTC. Protein: CASSLPLMRGAQETQYF.

As regards this clone: The junction and the germline gene differ at one end; a read error may be behind it. Other DNA sequences within the sample encode an identical CDR3. J is TRBJ2-2 and V is TRBV19; TRBD1 matches 8 bases. Germline lookup yields CDR1 LNHDA and CDR2 SQIVND (reference sequence). This CDR3 is 16 amino acids long. CDR3 amino acids: CASSIGDRLYTGELFF. CDR3 nucleotide sequence: TGTGCCAGTAGTATCGGGGACAGGCTTTACACCGGGGAACTGTTTTTT.